Listed below are T cell receptor beta chains from one sample, sequenced in a study of shared T cell receptors in the human thymus. The table came from immunoSEQ multiplex PCR; TCRdb's copy has only in-frame clones and leaves some out. The sample has some 660,000 clones; 87% are singletons. These data are also associated with another study on human thymus T cells.

Input material: thymocytes. All receptors come from a boy under three years old with a congenital heart defect. Both conserved end residues are part of each CDR3. A D gene is named only where the DNA matches it firmly. Clone size is shown for a subset of rows, as once, few, many or a class of expanded clone.

V gene,clone size,J gene,D gene,CDR3 protein,CDR3 DNA
TRBV5-4,NA,TRBJ2-7,TRBD1,CASSLQDRTLYEQYF,TGTGCCAGCAGCTTGCAGGACAGGACCCTGTACGAGCAGTACTTC
TRBV13,NA,TRBJ2-1,NA,CASSRAGTLTYNEQFF,TGTGCCAGCAGCAGAGCCGGGACACTGACCTACAATGAGCAGTTCTTC
TRBV9,NA,TRBJ1-2,NA,CASSQTRGHGYTF,TGTGCCAGCAGCCAAACGCGGGGGCATGGCTACACCTTC
TRBV6-6,few,TRBJ1-3,NA,CASSYEGFGTGNTIYF,TGTGCCAGCAGTTACGAGGGCTTCGGCACTGGAAACACCATATATTTT
TRBV9,NA,TRBJ1-2,TRBD1,CASSESQGVYGYTF,TGTGCCAGCAGCGAGTCCCAGGGGGTCTATGGCTACACCTTC
TRBV5-6,NA,TRBJ2-6,TRBD2,CASSLIAGWTSSGANVLTF,TGTGCCAGCAGCTTGATCGCGGGGTGGACTAGCTCTGGGGCCAACGTCCTGACTTTC
TRBV4-3,NA,TRBJ2-2,TRBD2,CASSQDRRAGGGTGELFF,TGCGCCAGCAGCCAAGATAGGAGGGCGGGAGGGGGCACCGGGGAGCTGTTTTTT
TRBV4-1,NA,TRBJ1-2,NA,CASSSSPAGGSNYGYTF,TGCGCCAGCAGCTCCTCCCCTGCGGGGGGAAGTAACTATGGCTACACCTTC
TRBV5-4,NA,TRBJ2-3,TRBD2,CASSLSGGGWTDTQYF,TGTGCCAGCAGCTTGTCCGGGGGAGGGTGGACAGATACGCAGTATTTT
TRBV15,NA,TRBJ2-4,NA,CATSNLFRGPVDKNIQYF,TGTGCCACCAGCAACCTCTTCCGGGGTCCGGTAGACAAAAACATTCAGTACTTC
TRBV28,NA,TRBJ2-3,TRBD1,CASSSGQGGTDTQYF,TGTGCCAGCAGTTCCGGGCAGGGGGGCACAGATACGCAGTATTTT
TRBV6-5,NA,TRBJ2-1,NA,CASREDRENNEQFF,TGTGCCAGCCGGGAGGACAGGGAAAACAATGAGCAGTTCTTC
TRBV5-1,NA,TRBJ2-7,TRBD1,CASSPDRDLYEQYF,TGCGCCAGCAGCCCGGACAGGGATTTGTACGAGCAGTACTTC
TRBV5-1,once,TRBJ1-4,NA,CASSLDPFNRDFNEKLFF,TGCGCCAGCAGCTTGGACCCCTTTAACCGGGACTTCAATGAAAAACTGTTTTTT
TRBV12-5,once,TRBJ1-1,TRBD1,CASGFGTATEAFF,TGTGCTAGTGGTTTTGGGACAGCCACTGAAGCTTTCTTT
TRBV4-3,NA,TRBJ2-2,NA,CASSHSRSGANTGELFF,TGCGCCAGCAGCCACAGTCGGTCGGGAGCGAACACCGGGGAGCTGTTTTTT
TRBV5-1,once,TRBJ2-7,TRBD2,CASSYGTSFRQYEQYF,TGCGCCAGCAGCTACGGGACTAGTTTCAGACAGTACGAGCAGTACTTC
TRBV18,few,TRBJ2-7,TRBD1,CASSPRQGTTSYEQYF,TGTGCCAGCTCACCTCGACAGGGAACGACTTCCTACGAGCAGTACTTC
TRBV7-3,NA,TRBJ2-1,TRBD2,CASSPGPGGGPYNEQFF,TGTGCCAGCAGCCCAGGCCCAGGCGGGGGGCCCTACAATGAGCAGTTCTTC
TRBV4-2,NA,TRBJ2-7,NA,CASSQEPRAYEQYF,TGTGCCAGCAGCCAAGAGCCCCGAGCCTACGAGCAGTACTTC
TRBV4-2,NA,TRBJ2-2,TRBD2,CASKERGVPPTGELFF,TGTGCCAGCAAAGAGCGGGGGGTCCCCCCCACCGGGGAGCTGTTTTTT
TRBV4-3,NA,TRBJ2-7,TRBD2,CASSQVLGGGSYEQYF,TGCGCCAGCAGCCAAGTTTTGGGGGGGGGATCCTACGAGCAGTACTTC
TRBV6-6,NA,TRBJ1-1,NA,CASSQGTSWAFF,TGTGCCAGCAGTCAGGGGACCTCTTGGGCTTTCTTT
TRBV5-1,NA,TRBJ2-1,NA,CASSLDPGTANNEQFF,TGCGCCAGCAGCTTGGACCCAGGAACAGCTAACAATGAGCAGTTCTTC
TRBV14,NA,TRBJ2-1,NA,CASSQSPLQEQFF,TGTGCCAGCAGCCAAAGTCCCCTACAGGAGCAGTTCTTC